This TCR beta chain was captured in a study of vaccination effects on CD4 cells after COVID-19. Study information: The cohort was immunized with two doses of either the BNT162b2 or mRNA-1273 vaccine. Study-wide findings and caveats: Clonal contraction was marked in infection- and vaccine-induced clones late after vaccination.

V was pared by 2 bases and J by 6 bases, with 6 bases of the junction left unmatched. The CDR3 runs 13 residues. Per the germline V gene, CDR1 is GTSNPN and CDR2 is SVGIG (reference sequence). Only in-frame clones appear in the TCRdb table, and some are missing; sequencing was by immunoSEQ multiplex PCR. The profile shows 24,000 or so clones, about three quarters of them singletons. Prior to sequencing, the ViraFEST assay stimulated PBMC with viral peptide pools, which expanded the antigen-specific CD4+ T cells. Cultured cells yielded isolated CD4+ T cells after approximately nine days. PCR showed that the person got SARS-CoV-2 infection at some point between March and December 2020. The authors exchanged half the medium for IL-2 medium on days 3 and 7. The count of this clone is one. What it recognizes is unknown.

The sequence came from a human donor who had a prior SARS-CoV-2 infection. The input for sequencing was CD4+ T cells from PBMCs cultured with HCoV-NL63 spike peptides, taken before COVID-19 vaccination. The genes are TRBV30 and TRBJ1-1, with TRBD1 matching 7 bases. The CDR3, as DNA: TGTGCCTGGAGTCGCGACAGGGTCGCTGAAGCTTTCTTT. Protein sequence: CAWSRDRVAEAFF.